This T cell receptor (beta chain) was recorded in a study of shared clonotypes between healthy human individuals. In its sample, this clone was seen a few times. Here immunoSEQ multiplex PCR was the method, and the copy in TCRdb shows in-frame clones only, minus some. The sample records fewer than 600,000 clones, about four fifths being singletons. There are 11 residues in the CDR3. CDR1 and CDR2 from the germline V gene are DFQATT and SNEGSKA (reference sequence). With 1 base removed from V and 10 bases from J, the gap between germline ends came to 10 bases. The chain uses TRBV20-1 and TRBJ1-1; D is undetermined. Source material: PBMCs. This TCR derives from a woman aged 40-49 years in good health. Some clones in this sample may be carry-over from other donors' samples. The CDR3 loop reads CSARVRLGAFF. In DNA, the CDR3 is TGCAGTGCTAGAGTAAGATTGGGAGCTTTCTTT.